This T cell receptor beta chain was captured in a study of beta chain features in type 1 diabetes. Turning to the study itself: All of the samples together had 95 million to 140 million sorted cells examined. Findings of the study overall: HLA influence on TCRB rearrangement stayed unresolved here.

V dropped 1 base and J dropped 3; count of bases not matched to a gene: 3. The CDR3 has 14 amino acids. Looked up from germline, CDR1 is SEHNR and CDR2 is FQNEAQ (reference sequence). cDNA synthesis used the whole RNA isolate, giving expressed TCRB sequences. Profiled with immunoSEQ multiplex PCR; TCRdb holds only in-frame clones, not every one. Of roughly 450,000 clones in the sample, over 9.5% were seen once. Averaging roughly 0.12 L, one heparinised blood draw came from each individual donor. Using CD45RO/CCR7/CD25/CD127/CD95/CD27, CD4+ naive, central memory, regulatory and stem cell-like memory cells were sorted. Details on this clone: No antigen is known for it.

Source material: naive CD4+ T cells from blood. The source of this sequence is a woman aged 18 to 35 in good health. This sequence joins TRBV7-9 and TRBJ2-7; TRBD2 aligns across 7 bases. Here the CDR3 reads CASSLEERGYEQYF. CDR3 coding DNA: TGTGCCAGCAGCTTAGAAGAGCGGGGCTACGAGCAGTACTTC.